This TCR beta chain was recorded in a study of T-cell reconstitution after alpha-beta-depleted transplantation in children. The library targeted TCRbeta and was prepared with unique molecular identifiers. TCRdb re-analysed the PCR reads in MiXCR, keeping a single row per CDR3 protein. Of around 370,000 distinct CDR3 sequences listed, 10% are singletons. Per the germline V gene, CDR1 is KGHDR and CDR2 is SFDVKD. Trimming cost V 8 bases and J 0 bases, with 10 bases left between them. This CDR3 comprises 15 residues. This clonotype was observed a handful of times. This sequence originates from a human donor who donated a stem cell graft to a child with acute lymphoblastic leukemia. The chain is built from TRBV24-1 and TRBJ2-6; D possibly corresponds to TRBD1 (6 bases). The input for sequencing was PBMCs from the stem cell graft donor, taken from the stem cell graft. CDR3 sequence reads: CATKDRFSGANVLTF. CDR3 nucleotides: TGTGCCACCAAGGACAGATTCTCTGGGGCCAACGTCCTGACTTTC.